These T cell receptor beta chains were read from a single sample in a study of beta chain features in type 1 diabetes. Sequenced by immunoSEQ multiplex PCR; TCRdb stores in-frame clones only, minus some. The data show 640,000 or so clones, 11% to 15% seen once. Sequencing was performed on naive CD4+ T cells from blood. The receptors derive from a man in his late teens or twenties with type 1 diabetes. CDR3s include the opening cysteine and the closing phenylalanine or tryptophan. The D gene is left open where the match is weak. Only part of the rows carry a size: once, few, many, or a class if the clone is expanded.

v_call: TRBV29-1
j_call: TRBJ2-3
d_call: NA
clone_size: NA
cdr3_aa: CSSSMGSTDTQYF
cdr3_nt: TGCAGCTCATCGATGGGCAGCACAGATACGCAGTATTTT

v_call: TRBV19
j_call: TRBJ2-1
d_call: TRBD2
clone_size: NA
cdr3_aa: CASSFSGRARGEQFF
cdr3_nt: TGTGCCAGTAGCTTTAGCGGGAGGGCCAGGGGTGAGCAGTTCTTC

v_call: TRBV30
j_call: TRBJ2-5
d_call: TRBD2
clone_size: NA
cdr3_aa: CASQPGREGTQYF
cdr3_nt: TGTGCCTCTCAGCCGGGACGGGAGGGGACCCAGTACTTC

v_call: TRBV5-6
j_call: TRBJ2-1
d_call: NA
clone_size: few
cdr3_aa: CASSFQTGRMLVEQFF
cdr3_nt: TGTGCCAGCAGCTTCCAGACAGGGAGGATGTTGGTCGAGCAGTTCTTC

v_call: TRBV7-2
j_call: TRBJ1-6
d_call: NA
clone_size: NA
cdr3_aa: CASSLRGPSSFSYNSPLHF
cdr3_nt: TGTGCCAGCAGCTTACGGGGTCCCAGCTCTTTCTCCTATAATTCACCCCTCCACTTT

v_call: TRBV29-1
j_call: TRBJ2-3
d_call: TRBD2
clone_size: NA
cdr3_aa: CSVVRFASGDSSRNTQYF
cdr3_nt: TGCAGCGTTGTTAGGTTTGCTAGCGGGGACTCCTCGAGGAATACGCAGTATTTT

v_call: TRBV5-1
j_call: TRBJ2-3
d_call: TRBD2
clone_size: NA
cdr3_aa: CASSGRTSGTDTQYF
cdr3_nt: TGCGCCAGCAGCGGCAGGACTAGCGGCACAGATACGCAGTATTTT

v_call: TRBV30
j_call: TRBJ1-5
d_call: NA
clone_size: NA
cdr3_aa: CAWSVRGRQPQHF
cdr3_nt: TGTGCCTGGAGTGTAAGGGGTAGGCAGCCCCAGCATTTT

v_call: TRBV11-2
j_call: TRBJ2-5
d_call: NA
clone_size: NA
cdr3_aa: CASSLDLWRSQETQYF
cdr3_nt: TGTGCCAGCAGCTTAGATTTATGGCGTTCCCAAGAGACCCAGTACTTC

v_call: TRBV5-1
j_call: TRBJ1-5
d_call: NA
clone_size: NA
cdr3_aa: CASSPTAGGNQPQHF
cdr3_nt: TGCGCCAGCAGCCCGACGGCAGGGGGCAATCAGCCCCAGCATTTT

v_call: TRBV6-5
j_call: TRBJ2-4
d_call: NA
clone_size: few
cdr3_aa: CATRRAGNIQYF
cdr3_nt: TGTGCCACCAGACGGGCCGGAAACATTCAGTACTTC

v_call: TRBV5-4
j_call: TRBJ2-6
d_call: NA
clone_size: NA
cdr3_aa: CASSPAIDGANVLTF
cdr3_nt: TGTGCCAGCAGCCCAGCTATAGATGGGGCCAACGTCCTGACTTTC

v_call: TRBV28
j_call: TRBJ2-6
d_call: NA
clone_size: NA
cdr3_aa: CASSSGRTSGANVLTF
cdr3_nt: TGTGCCAGCAGTTCGGGACGGACCTCTGGGGCCAACGTCCTGACTTTC

v_call: TRBV29-1
j_call: TRBJ2-7
d_call: NA
clone_size: few
cdr3_aa: CSVDWGYEQYF
cdr3_nt: TGCAGCGTTGACTGGGGCTACGAGCAGTACTTC

v_call: TRBV5-1
j_call: TRBJ2-1
d_call: TRBD1
clone_size: NA
cdr3_aa: CASSLGQAYEQFF
cdr3_nt: TGCGCCAGCAGCCTCGGACAGGCCTATGAGCAGTTCTTC

v_call: TRBV5-4
j_call: TRBJ2-5
d_call: NA
clone_size: NA
cdr3_aa: CASSLTDQETQYF
cdr3_nt: TGTGCCAGCAGCTTGACAGACCAAGAGACCCAGTACTTC

v_call: TRBV25-1
j_call: TRBJ2-5
d_call: NA
clone_size: NA
cdr3_aa: CASSDPGGQETQYF
cdr3_nt: TGTGCCAGCAGTGACCCCGGGGGCCAAGAGACCCAGTACTTC

v_call: TRBV28
j_call: TRBJ2-5
d_call: NA
clone_size: few
cdr3_aa: CASSGPGRETQYF
cdr3_nt: TGTGCCAGCAGTGGGCCCGGTCGAGAGACCCAGTACTTC

v_call: TRBV4-1
j_call: TRBJ2-7
d_call: TRBD2
clone_size: few
cdr3_aa: CASRPGTSVTYEQYF
cdr3_nt: TGCGCCAGCAGACCTGGGACTAGCGTGACCTACGAGCAGTACTTC